In this sample, the clone carrying this T cell receptor (beta chain) turned up once. Its antigen is not known. This CDR3 has 15 residues. V lost 4 bases to trimming and J lost 5 bases; unmatched junction nucleotides: 5. Per germline, CDR1 PRHDT and CDR2 FYEKMQ (reference sequence). The sample is drawn from a study of cytomegalovirus exposure and HLA in healthy donors. Across the whole study: The study's early data release held roughly 91 million unique TCRs from HLA-typed donors.

General study points: A later analysis showed that HLA-associated TCR beta chains had undergone more clonal expansion than equally common others. Sequencing depth roughly uniform across donors was assumed in presence/absence analyses. Available immune exposure information was restricted to CMV serostatus only.

Researchers ran the PCR with 60 Vbeta and 13 Jbeta primers. Sequencing used immunoSEQ multiplex PCR; TCRdb keeps in-frame clones, though not all of them. Among around 140,000 clones listed, almost 85% were seen once. The sample taken for sequencing was PBMCs. This sequence was found in a woman in her sixties in good health and CMV-seropositive. The chain carries TRBV13 and TRBJ2-2; 9 nucleotides match TRBD1. As DNA, the CDR3 is TGTGCCAGCAGCTCGCCGGGACAGGGAACCGGGGAGCTGTTTTTT. The encoded protein is CASSSPGQGTGELFF.